This T cell receptor (beta chain) was sequenced for a study of cytomegalovirus exposure and HLA in healthy donors. On the study more broadly: The study placed 70% to 85% of its approximately 400 genotyped donors in the Caucasian-associated ancestry cluster.

Researchers ran the PCR with 60 Vbeta and 13 Jbeta primers. Repertoires were generated with immunoSEQ multiplex PCR, while TCRdb's copy carries only in-frame clones and drops some. This sample has about 120,000 clones, with over 70% found just once. In regard to this clone: Its antigen is still unknown.

The CDR3 covers 13 residues. V gave up 1 base and J gave up 5 bases, with 9 bases separating them. Germline loops: CDR1 SGHNT, CDR2 YYREEE (reference sequence). Study-level points and caveats: Researchers reported in a later analysis that common viral pathogens appeared linked to several top clusters.

Sample: PBMCs. The chain is built from TRBV5-4 and TRBJ1-2, with a tentative D call TRBD1 (5 bases). This TCR came from a woman aged 50 to 65 in good health and CMV-seropositive. The CDR3 spells CASSLSGGYGYTF. The CDR3 bases are TGTGCCAGCAGCTTGTCCGGGGGGTATGGCTACACCTTC.